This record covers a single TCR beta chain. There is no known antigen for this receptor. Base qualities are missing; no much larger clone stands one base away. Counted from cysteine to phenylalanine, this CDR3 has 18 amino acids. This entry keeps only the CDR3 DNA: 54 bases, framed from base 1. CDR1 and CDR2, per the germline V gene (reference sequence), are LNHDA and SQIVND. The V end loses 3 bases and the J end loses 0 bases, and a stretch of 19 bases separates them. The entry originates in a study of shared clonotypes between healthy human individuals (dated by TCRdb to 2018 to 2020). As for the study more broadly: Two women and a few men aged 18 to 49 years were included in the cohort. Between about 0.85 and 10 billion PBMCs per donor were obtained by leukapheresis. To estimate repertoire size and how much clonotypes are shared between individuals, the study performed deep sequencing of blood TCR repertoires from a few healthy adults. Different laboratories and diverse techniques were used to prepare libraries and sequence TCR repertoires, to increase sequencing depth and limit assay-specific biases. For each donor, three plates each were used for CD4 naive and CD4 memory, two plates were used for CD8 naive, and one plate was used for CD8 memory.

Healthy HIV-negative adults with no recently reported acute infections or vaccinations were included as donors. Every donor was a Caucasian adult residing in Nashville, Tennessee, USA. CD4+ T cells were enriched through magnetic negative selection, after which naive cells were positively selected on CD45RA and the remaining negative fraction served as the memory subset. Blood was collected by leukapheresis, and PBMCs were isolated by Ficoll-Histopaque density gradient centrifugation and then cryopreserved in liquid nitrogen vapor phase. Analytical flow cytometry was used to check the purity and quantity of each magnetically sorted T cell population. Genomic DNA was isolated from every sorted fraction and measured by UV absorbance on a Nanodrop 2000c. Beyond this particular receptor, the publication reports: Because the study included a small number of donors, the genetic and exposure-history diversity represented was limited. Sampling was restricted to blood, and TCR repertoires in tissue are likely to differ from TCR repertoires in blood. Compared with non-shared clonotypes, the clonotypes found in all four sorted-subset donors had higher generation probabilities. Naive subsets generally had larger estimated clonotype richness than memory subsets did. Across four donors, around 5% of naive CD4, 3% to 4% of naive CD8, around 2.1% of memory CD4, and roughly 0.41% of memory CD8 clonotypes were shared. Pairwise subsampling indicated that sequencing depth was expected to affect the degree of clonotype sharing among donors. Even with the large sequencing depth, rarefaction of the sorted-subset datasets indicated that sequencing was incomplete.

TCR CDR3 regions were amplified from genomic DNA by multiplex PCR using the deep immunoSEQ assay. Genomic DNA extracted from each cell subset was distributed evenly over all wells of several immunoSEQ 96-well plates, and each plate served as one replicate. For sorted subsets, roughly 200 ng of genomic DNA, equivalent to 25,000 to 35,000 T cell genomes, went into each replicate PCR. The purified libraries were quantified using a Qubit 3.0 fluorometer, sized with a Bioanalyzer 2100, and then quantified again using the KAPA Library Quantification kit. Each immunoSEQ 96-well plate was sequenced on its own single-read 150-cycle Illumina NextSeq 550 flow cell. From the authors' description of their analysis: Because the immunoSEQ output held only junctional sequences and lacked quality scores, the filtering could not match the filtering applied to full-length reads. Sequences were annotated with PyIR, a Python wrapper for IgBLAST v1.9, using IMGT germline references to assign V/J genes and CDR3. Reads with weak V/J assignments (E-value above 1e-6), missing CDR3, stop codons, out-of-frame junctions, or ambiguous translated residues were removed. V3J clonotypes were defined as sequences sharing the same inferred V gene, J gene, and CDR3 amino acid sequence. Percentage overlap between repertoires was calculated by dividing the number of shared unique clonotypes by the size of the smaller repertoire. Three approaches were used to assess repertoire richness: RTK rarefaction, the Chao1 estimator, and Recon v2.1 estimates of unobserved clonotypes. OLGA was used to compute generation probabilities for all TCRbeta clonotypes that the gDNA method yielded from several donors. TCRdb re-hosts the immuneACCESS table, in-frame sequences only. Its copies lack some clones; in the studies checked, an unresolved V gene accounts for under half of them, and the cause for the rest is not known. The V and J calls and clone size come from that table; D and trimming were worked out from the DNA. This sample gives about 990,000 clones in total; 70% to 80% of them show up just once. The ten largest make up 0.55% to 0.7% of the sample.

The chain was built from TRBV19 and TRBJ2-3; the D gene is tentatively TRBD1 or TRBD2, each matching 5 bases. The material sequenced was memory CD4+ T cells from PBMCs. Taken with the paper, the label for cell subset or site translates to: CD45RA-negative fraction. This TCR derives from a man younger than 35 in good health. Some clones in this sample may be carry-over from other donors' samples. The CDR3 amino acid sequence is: CASSIRGRSTSSTDTQYF. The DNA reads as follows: TGTGCCAGTAGTATTAGGGGACGCTCGACCTCTAGCACAGATACGCAGTATTTT.